This section outlines one T cell receptor (beta chain) sequence together with its context. Looked up from germline, CDR1 is KGHSH and CDR2 is LQKENI. CDR3 size: 15 residues. Trimming removed 3 bases at V and 6 bases at J, with 14 bases between. The data belong to a study of shared clonotypes between healthy human individuals. Sequencing used immunoSEQ multiplex PCR; TCRdb keeps in-frame clones, though not all of them. The table lists over 1.4 million clones, over 95% of them singletons. Sequenced: naive CD4+ T cells sorted from blood. The subset was: CD45RA+ positively selected. The chain has TRBV18 and TRBJ1-4, with D perhaps TRBD1 (6 bases). The receptor's source is a man aged 25-45 years in good health. The CDR3 DNA reads TGTGCCAGCTCACCCTCCAGGGGCATCGATGAAAAACTGTTTTTT. This sequence encodes CASSPSRGIDEKLFF.